This T cell receptor beta chain was retrieved from a study of cytomegalovirus exposure and HLA in healthy donors. A multiplex PCR was run with 60 Vbeta primers and 13 Jbeta primers. Clones were sequenced by immunoSEQ multiplex PCR, and TCRdb holds only the in-frame ones, with some missing. The sample includes approximately 100,000 clones, 70% to 80% of them seen just once. Germline V gene sequence: CDR1 MGHRA, CDR2 YSYEKL. V lost 0 bases and J 11 bases, leaving 13 bases between the germline ends. This CDR3 comprises 13 residues. This receptor was taken from a man aged 45-65 years in good health and CMV-seropositive. Input material: PBMCs. J is TRBJ1-1 and V is TRBV4-1; perhaps TRBD1 as D (6 bases). The CDR3 sequence: CASSQDLHRVAFF. As DNA, the CDR3 is TGCGCCAGCAGCCAAGATCTGCACAGGGTCGCTTTCTTT.